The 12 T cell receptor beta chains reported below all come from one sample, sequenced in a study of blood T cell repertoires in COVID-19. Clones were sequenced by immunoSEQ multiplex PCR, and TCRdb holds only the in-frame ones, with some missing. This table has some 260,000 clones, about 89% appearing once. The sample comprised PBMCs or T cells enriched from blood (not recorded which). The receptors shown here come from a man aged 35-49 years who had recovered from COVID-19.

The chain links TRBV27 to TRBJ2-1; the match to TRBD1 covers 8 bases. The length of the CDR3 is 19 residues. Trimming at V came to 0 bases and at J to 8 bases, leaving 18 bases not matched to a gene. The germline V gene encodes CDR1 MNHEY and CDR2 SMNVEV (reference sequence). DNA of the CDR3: TGTGCCAGCAGTTTATCCCCATTCAGGGGGCAGGGGTTTAGCGATGAGCAGTTCTTC. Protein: CASSLSPFRGQGFSDEQFF.

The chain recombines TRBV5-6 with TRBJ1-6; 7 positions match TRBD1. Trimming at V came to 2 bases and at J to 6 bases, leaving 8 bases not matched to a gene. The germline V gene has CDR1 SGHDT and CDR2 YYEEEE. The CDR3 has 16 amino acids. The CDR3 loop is CASSFYRGLGNSPLHF. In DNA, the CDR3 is TGTGCCAGCAGCTTTTACAGGGGATTAGGTAATTCACCCCTCCACTTT.

This CDR3 reads CASSEFGQHSNQPQHF. The CDR3 nucleotides read TGCGCCAGCAGTGAGTTTGGACAACATAGCAATCAGCCCCAGCATTTT. The chain uses TRBV10-2 and TRBJ1-5, with TRBD1 as a possible D gene (5 bases). With 1 base removed from V and 0 bases from J, the gap between germline ends came to 10 bases. This CDR3 has 16 amino acids. Germline lookup yields CDR1 WSHSY and CDR2 SAAADI.

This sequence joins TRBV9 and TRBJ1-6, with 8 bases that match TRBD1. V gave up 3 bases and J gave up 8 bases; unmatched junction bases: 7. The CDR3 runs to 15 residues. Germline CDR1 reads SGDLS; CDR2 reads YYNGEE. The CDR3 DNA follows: TGTGCCAGCAGCGCGCAGGGACAGGCGGATTCACCCCTCCACTTT. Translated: CASSAQGQADSPLHF.

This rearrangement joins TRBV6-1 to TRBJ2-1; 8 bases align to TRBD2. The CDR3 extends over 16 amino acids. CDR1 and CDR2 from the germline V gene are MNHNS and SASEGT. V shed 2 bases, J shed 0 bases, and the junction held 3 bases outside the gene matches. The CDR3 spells CASSEKSGSSYNEQFF. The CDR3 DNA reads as TGTGCCAGCAGTGAAAAAAGCGGGAGCTCCTACAATGAGCAGTTCTTC.

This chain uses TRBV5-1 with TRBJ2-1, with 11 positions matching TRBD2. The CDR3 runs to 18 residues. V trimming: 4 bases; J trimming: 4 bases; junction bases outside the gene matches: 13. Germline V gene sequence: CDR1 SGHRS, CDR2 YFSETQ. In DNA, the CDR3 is TGCGCCAGCAGCCCGTCTAGCGGGGGGCTCGGTCTATACAATGAGCAGTTCTTC. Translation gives CASSPSSGGLGLYNEQFF.

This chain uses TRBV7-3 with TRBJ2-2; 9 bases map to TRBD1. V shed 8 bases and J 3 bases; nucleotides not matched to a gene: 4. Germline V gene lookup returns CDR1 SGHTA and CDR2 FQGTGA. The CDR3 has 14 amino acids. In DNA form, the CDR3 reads TGTGCCAGCGGCCGACAGGGGGACACCGGGGAGCTGTTTTTT. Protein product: CASGRQGDTGELFF.

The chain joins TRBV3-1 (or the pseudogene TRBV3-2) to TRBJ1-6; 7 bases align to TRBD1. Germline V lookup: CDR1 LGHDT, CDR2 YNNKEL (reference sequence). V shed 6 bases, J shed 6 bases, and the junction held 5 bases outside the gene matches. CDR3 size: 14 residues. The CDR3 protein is CASRPGQTNSPLHF. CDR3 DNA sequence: TGTGCCAGCAGACCGGGACAGACTAATTCACCCCTCCACTTT.

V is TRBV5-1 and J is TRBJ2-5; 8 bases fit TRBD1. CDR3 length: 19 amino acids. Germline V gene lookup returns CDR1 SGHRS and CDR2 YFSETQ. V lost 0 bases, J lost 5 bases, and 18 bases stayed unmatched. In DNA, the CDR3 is TGCGCCAGCAGCTTGGGAGGCGGCGTACGGGACAGGAGTCGGGAGACCCAGTACTTC. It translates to CASSLGGGVRDRSRETQYF.

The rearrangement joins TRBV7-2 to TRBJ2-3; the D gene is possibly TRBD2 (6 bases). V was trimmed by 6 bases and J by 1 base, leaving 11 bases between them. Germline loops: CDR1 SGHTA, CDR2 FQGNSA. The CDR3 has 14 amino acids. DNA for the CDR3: TGTGCCAGCAGGGAGGGGTCACGCACAGATACGCAGTATTTT. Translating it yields CASREGSRTDTQYF. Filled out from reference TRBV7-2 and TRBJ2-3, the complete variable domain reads GAGVSQSPSNKVTEKGKDVELRCDPISGHTALYWYRQSLGQGLEFLIYFQGNSAPDKSGLPSDRFSAERTGGSVSTLTIQRTQQEDSAVYLCASREGSRTDTQYFGPGTRLTVL.

The CDR3 here is CASSLPFTGGFTDTQYF. Written as DNA, the CDR3 is TGTGCCAGCAGTTTACCGTTCACAGGGGGTTTCACAGATACGCAGTATTTT. The V call is TRBV28, the J call TRBJ2-3; 8 bases fit TRBD1. The CDR3 has 17 amino acids. Per the germline V gene, CDR1 is MDHEN and CDR2 is SYDVKM. Unmatched junction bases numbered 9, after V lost 2 bases and J lost 2 bases.

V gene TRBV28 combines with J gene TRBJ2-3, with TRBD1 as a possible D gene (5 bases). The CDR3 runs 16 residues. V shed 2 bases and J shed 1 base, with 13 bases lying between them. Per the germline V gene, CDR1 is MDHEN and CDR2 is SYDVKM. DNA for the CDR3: TGTGCCAGCAGTTTACCCCACAGGAGCGGCACAGATACGCAGTATTTT. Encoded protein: CASSLPHRSGTDTQYF. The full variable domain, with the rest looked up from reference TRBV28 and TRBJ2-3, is DVKVTQSSRYLVKRTGEKVFLECVQDMDHENMFWYRQDPGLGLRLIYFSYDVKMKEKGDIPEGYSVSREKKERFSLILESASTNQTSMYLCASSLPHRSGTDTQYFGPGTRLTVL.